The TCR beta chain described here comes from a study of spatial heterogeneity in lung cancer. Specified time point: sample taken at primary tumor resection. This clonotype has at least ten counts. Each CDR3 protein is one row after TCRdb ran MiXCR on the 5' RACE reads. The sample contains some 38,000 distinct CDR3 sequences, approximately 3.1% of which appear only once. This clonotype was sampled from a male donor with early-stage non-small cell lung cancer. Sequenced here: normal lung tissue next to the tumor, sampled at surgery.

The CDR3 spells CASGGTSTGELFF. As DNA, the CDR3 is TGTGCCAGCGGCGGGACTTCCACCGGGGAGCTGTTTTTT. The chain couples TRBV5-5 to TRBJ2-2; tentatively, D is TRBD2 (6 bases). Trimming shortened V by 7 bases and J by 4 bases, and 11 bases separated the two germline ends. This CDR3 region has 13 residues. Germline V gives CDR1 SGHKS, CDR2 YYEKEE (reference sequence).